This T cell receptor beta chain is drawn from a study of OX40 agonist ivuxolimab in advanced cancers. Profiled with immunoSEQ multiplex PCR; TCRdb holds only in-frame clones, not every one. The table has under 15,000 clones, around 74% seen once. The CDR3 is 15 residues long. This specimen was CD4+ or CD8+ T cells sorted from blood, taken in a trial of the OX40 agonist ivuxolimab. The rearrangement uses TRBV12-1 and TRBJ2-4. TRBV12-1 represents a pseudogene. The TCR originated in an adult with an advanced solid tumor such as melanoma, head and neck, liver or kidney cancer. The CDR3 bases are TGTGCCAGCAGCTCGGACGCCCTAGCCAAAAACATTCAGTACTTC. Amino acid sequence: CASSSDALAKNIQYF.